This T cell receptor beta chain appears in the sequencing data of a study of cytomegalovirus exposure and HLA in healthy donors. This clone was detected once. The primer mix had 60 Vbeta and 13 Jbeta primers. This table comes from immunoSEQ multiplex PCR, and its TCRdb copy is limited to in-frame clones, with some not included. In the table there are 170,000 or so clones, approximately 86% of which are singletons. This CDR3 contains 14 residues. V dropped 7 bases and J dropped 10; count of bases not matched to a gene: 7. Germline V gene lookup returns CDR1 LNHDA and CDR2 SQIVND (reference sequence). The V and J genes are TRBV19 and TRBJ2-1, with 13 bases that match TRBD2. This TCR came from a woman aged 18-35 years in good health and CMV-seronegative. Sequenced: PBMCs. CDR3 loop: CASTRLAGGLEQFF. In nucleotides, the CDR3 is TGTGCCAGTACTAGACTAGCGGGAGGCTTAGAGCAGTTCTTC.